This is a list of T cell receptor beta chains from one sample in a study of cytomegalovirus exposure and HLA in healthy donors. Profiled with immunoSEQ multiplex PCR; TCRdb holds only in-frame clones, not every one. The data contain more than 130,000 clones, approximately 71% of them singletons. The material sequenced was PBMCs. The receptors were gathered from a woman between 50 and 59 years old in good health and CMV-seronegative. The CDR3 runs from the conserved cysteine through the conserved F or W. The order of the fields is CDR3 DNA, CDR3 protein, clone size, D gene, V gene, J gene. A D gene is named only where the DNA matches it firmly. Clone sizes are given selectively: once, few, many, or a class where the clone is expanded.

DNA: TGTGCCATCGGGCGGGGGACCCAAGGCACAGATACGCAGTATTTT; CDR3: CAIGRGTQGTDTQYF; size: -; D: TRBD2; V: TRBV10-3; J: TRBJ2-3
DNA: TGTGCCAGCAGCTTAGAGGGCGGGGGTTACACAGATACGCAGTATTTT; CDR3: CASSLEGGGYTDTQYF; size: -; D: TRBD2; V: TRBV11-3; J: TRBJ2-3
DNA: TGTGCCAGCAGTGAAACACAGGGGGCCGGAAAACTGTTTTTT; CDR3: CASSETQGAGKLFF; size: -; D: TRBD1; V: TRBV2; J: TRBJ1-4
DNA: TGTGCCAGCAGCAGCGGGCACGGAACAGGACCCTACACCGGGGAGCTGTTTTTT; CDR3: CASSSGHGTGPYTGELFF; size: few; D: -; V: TRBV7-9; J: TRBJ2-2
DNA: TGTGCCAGCAGCCAAGGCTTGGGACAGTCAGATGAAAAACTGTTTTTT; CDR3: CASSQGLGQSDEKLFF; size: -; D: TRBD1; V: TRBV4-2; J: TRBJ1-4
DNA: TGTGCCAGCAGAAGTACCGGGACAGGGGGCGAGCAGTACTTC; CDR3: CASRSTGTGGEQYF; size: few; D: TRBD1; V: TRBV28; J: TRBJ2-7
DNA: TGTGCCAGCAGCGCACTAGGACAGGGGGATCGTGGCTACACCTTC; CDR3: CASSALGQGDRGYTF; size: many; D: TRBD1; V: TRBV5-4; J: TRBJ1-2
DNA: TGCAGTGCTGTACAGAACTATGGCTACACCTTC; CDR3: CSAVQNYGYTF; size: -; D: -; V: TRBV20-1; J: TRBJ1-2
DNA: TGTGCCAGCAGCCCACAGGGGGGAGTGGAGACCCAGTACTTC; CDR3: CASSPQGGVETQYF; size: -; D: TRBD1; V: TRBV11-2; J: TRBJ2-5
DNA: TGTGCCAGCAGTGCCGACGGGACGGGAGAGCAGTACTTC; CDR3: CASSADGTGEQYF; size: -; D: -; V: TRBV25-1; J: TRBJ2-5
DNA: TGTGCCAGCACCCCGGGGGAAGAGAAGCGGGGGAGCTCCTACGAGCAGTACTTC; CDR3: CASTPGEEKRGSSYEQYF; size: -; D: TRBD2; V: TRBV7-9; J: TRBJ2-7
DNA: TGTGCCAGCAGCGCTGGCCCTTGGGGGGGGGCCACCGGGGAGCTGTTTTTT; CDR3: CASSAGPWGGATGELFF; size: -; D: -; V: TRBV9; J: TRBJ2-2
DNA: TGTGCCAGCAGTGAAGAAGGACACTTCAATGAGCAGTTCTTC; CDR3: CASSEEGHFNEQFF; size: few; D: -; V: TRBV6-1; J: TRBJ2-1
DNA: TGTGCCAGCAGCTTGGGCCTAGCGCATAGCACAGATACGCAGTATTTT; CDR3: CASSLGLAHSTDTQYF; size: -; D: -; V: TRBV5-6; J: TRBJ2-3
DNA: TGTGCCAGCAGCCCCATAGCGGGCCTCACAGATACGCAGTATTTT; CDR3: CASSPIAGLTDTQYF; size: -; D: TRBD2; V: TRBV9; J: TRBJ2-3
DNA: TGTGCCAGCAGCTACCCGGGACAGGGACACACAGATACGCAGTATTTT; CDR3: CASSYPGQGHTDTQYF; size: few; D: TRBD1; V: TRBV5-4; J: TRBJ2-3
DNA: TGTGCCATCAGTGAGTCCTTCTCAGGACAGGGGGCTGTGTATACGCAGTATTTT; CDR3: CAISESFSGQGAVYTQYF; size: -; D: TRBD1; V: TRBV10-3; J: TRBJ2-3
DNA: TGTGCCAGCAGCGTGGGGACGACAGGGTTGGGGGCAGATACGCAGTATTTT; CDR3: CASSVGTTGLGADTQYF; size: -; D: TRBD1; V: TRBV9; J: TRBJ2-3
DNA: TGTGCCAGCAGCCAAGACCTGTACAGGGACACAGATACGCAGTATTTT; CDR3: CASSQDLYRDTDTQYF; size: -; D: -; V: TRBV4-2; J: TRBJ2-3
DNA: TGCGCCAGCAACTGGGGGGGTAGCACAGATACGCAGTATTTT; CDR3: CASNWGGSTDTQYF; size: -; D: TRBD2; V: TRBV5-1; J: TRBJ2-3
DNA: TGTGCCAGCAGACGACTAGCGGGGATCTCGGATGAGCAGTTCTTC; CDR3: CASRRLAGISDEQFF; size: -; D: TRBD2; V: TRBV7-2; J: TRBJ2-1
DNA: TGCAGCGTTGGAGGGGGGGTCTGGGCGGGTGAAGCTTTCTTT; CDR3: CSVGGGVWAGEAFF; size: few; D: -; V: TRBV29-1; J: TRBJ1-1
DNA: TGCAGCGGTGTTCGAGCGGTGGGCACTGAAGCTTTCTTT; CDR3: CSGVRAVGTEAFF; size: few; D: -; V: TRBV29-1; J: TRBJ1-1
DNA: TGTGCCACCCAGGGGGAGCGGAGCACAGATACGCAGTATTTT; CDR3: CATQGERSTDTQYF; size: many; D: TRBD1; V: TRBV5-6; J: TRBJ2-3
DNA: TGTGCCAGCAGCCCTGGGCCAGGGTACAACTATGGCTACACCTTC; CDR3: CASSPGPGYNYGYTF; size: once; D: -; V: TRBV7-2; J: TRBJ1-2
DNA: TGCGCCAGCAGCCAAGATCCGGGGCGGGGAACCTACAATGAGCAGTTCTTC; CDR3: CASSQDPGRGTYNEQFF; size: -; D: -; V: TRBV4-1; J: TRBJ2-1
DNA: TGTGCCAGTAGTATGGGGACAGGGCCAAATCAGCCCCAGCATTTT; CDR3: CASSMGTGPNQPQHF; size: -; D: TRBD1; V: TRBV19; J: TRBJ1-5
DNA: TGCAGCGTTGCAGGTGAGGGTGACGAGCAGTACTTC; CDR3: CSVAGEGDEQYF; size: -; D: -; V: TRBV29-1; J: TRBJ2-7
DNA: TGTGCCAGCAGCTTAGCCCGCGGGTTGACGCACACCGGGGAGCTGTTTTTT; CDR3: CASSLARGLTHTGELFF; size: -; D: -; V: TRBV7-8; J: TRBJ2-2
DNA: TGTGCCAGCAGCGTAGGAACAGGGGTGGGGGCTAACTATGGCTACACCTTC; CDR3: CASSVGTGVGANYGYTF; size: -; D: TRBD1; V: TRBV9; J: TRBJ1-2
DNA: TGTGCCAGCAGCGAATGGAACGGGGGGCCTAGGGAGACAGATACGCAGTATTTT; CDR3: CASSEWNGGPRETDTQYF; size: -; D: -; V: TRBV6-1; J: TRBJ2-3
DNA: TGTGCCAGCAGCTTACGCGGGACTAGCGGCACAGATACGCAGTATTTT; CDR3: CASSLRGTSGTDTQYF; size: -; D: TRBD2; V: TRBV11-3; J: TRBJ2-3
DNA: TGTGCCAGCAGCTTTACCGCCCCCGGGGGAGAGACCCAGTACTTC; CDR3: CASSFTAPGGETQYF; size: -; D: -; V: TRBV5-6; J: TRBJ2-5
DNA: TGCGCCAGCAGCTTGACGGGGGGCGATCAGTACGAGCAGTACTTC; CDR3: CASSLTGGDQYEQYF; size: -; D: -; V: TRBV5-1; J: TRBJ2-7
DNA: TGTGCCAGCAGTTACTCGAACACAGGGGGCGTCGAGCAGTACTTC; CDR3: CASSYSNTGGVEQYF; size: -; D: TRBD1; V: TRBV6-5; J: TRBJ2-7
DNA: TGTGCCAGCAGGGGACGACAGGGCTACGAGCAGTACTTC; CDR3: CASRGRQGYEQYF; size: -; D: TRBD1; V: TRBV6-5; J: TRBJ2-7
DNA: TGCGCCAGCAGCTTGGTATCTAGCGGGGGGGCAGGTGAGCAGTTCTTC; CDR3: CASSLVSSGGAGEQFF; size: -; D: TRBD2; V: TRBV5-1; J: TRBJ2-1
DNA: TGTGCCAGCAGCTTAGCAGGCCGAGCGAGCGGCTACACCTTC; CDR3: CASSLAGRASGYTF; size: -; D: -; V: TRBV7-2; J: TRBJ1-2
DNA: TGTGCCAGCAGCCCTCACTCCTCGACAGACACAGATACGCAGTATTTT; CDR3: CASSPHSSTDTDTQYF; size: -; D: -; V: TRBV9; J: TRBJ2-3
DNA: TGTGCCAGCAGCGCCACAGACAGGGGGGGCCCAGATACGCAGTATTTT; CDR3: CASSATDRGGPDTQYF; size: -; D: TRBD1; V: TRBV9; J: TRBJ2-3
DNA: TGTGCCAGCAGCTCGGGACAGACCCAAGAGACCCAGTACTTC; CDR3: CASSSGQTQETQYF; size: once; D: TRBD1; V: TRBV7-9; J: TRBJ2-5
DNA: TGTGCCAGCAGACCGGGACTAGCGGCAGATACGCAGTATTTT; CDR3: CASRPGLAADTQYF; size: -; D: TRBD2; V: TRBV25-1; J: TRBJ2-3
DNA: TGTGCCACCAGCGGCGGGGTTAACTATGGCTACACCTTC; CDR3: CATSGGVNYGYTF; size: -; D: -; V: TRBV15; J: TRBJ1-2
DNA: TGTGCCAGCTCACCGGGGGGACAGCGTAATTCACCCCTCCACTTT; CDR3: CASSPGGQRNSPLHF; size: -; D: TRBD1; V: TRBV18; J: TRBJ1-6
DNA: TGCGCCAGCAGCTTGGTAATAGCGGGGACGACAGATACGCAGTATTTT; CDR3: CASSLVIAGTTDTQYF; size: -; D: TRBD2; V: TRBV5-1; J: TRBJ2-3
DNA: TGCGCCAGCAGCCCTACCGACAGGGGAGGAAACACCATATATTTT; CDR3: CASSPTDRGGNTIYF; size: -; D: TRBD1; V: TRBV4-1; J: TRBJ1-3
DNA: TGTGCCAGCAGCCAAGACAGGGGGAACACTGAAGCTTTCTTT; CDR3: CASSQDRGNTEAFF; size: -; D: -; V: TRBV14; J: TRBJ1-1
DNA: TGTGCCAGCAGCTCTACAGCCAGTGCTGGCTACACCTTC; CDR3: CASSSTASAGYTF; size: -; D: -; V: TRBV14; J: TRBJ1-2
DNA: TGTGCCAGCAGCCAGAGGACGGGATTCGAATACGAGCAGTACTTC; CDR3: CASSQRTGFEYEQYF; size: -; D: -; V: TRBV4-2; J: TRBJ2-7
DNA: TGTGCCAGTAGTATTGGCGCCAAGAGGGCTAACTATGGCTACACCTTC; CDR3: CASSIGAKRANYGYTF; size: -; D: -; V: TRBV19; J: TRBJ1-2
DNA: TGCAGCGCCGGACTCAACACCGGGGAGCTGTTTTTT; CDR3: CSAGLNTGELFF; size: -; D: -; V: TRBV29-1; J: TRBJ2-2
DNA: TGTGCCAGCAGTTACGCAGGGGGTCAGCCCCAGCATTTT; CDR3: CASSYAGGQPQHF; size: -; D: TRBD1; V: TRBV6-5; J: TRBJ1-5
DNA: TGTGCCACCAGCAGAGACAGGGGGCAAGGCTATGGCTACACCTTC; CDR3: CATSRDRGQGYGYTF; size: -; D: TRBD1; V: TRBV15; J: TRBJ1-2
DNA: TGTGCCAGCAGCGGGGCGGGGGGATTCTACAATGAGCAGTTCTTC; CDR3: CASSGAGGFYNEQFF; size: -; D: TRBD2; V: TRBV9; J: TRBJ2-1